Listed below are T cell receptor beta chains from one sample, sequenced in a study of blood T cell repertoires in COVID-19. Method: immunoSEQ multiplex PCR; TCRdb's copy keeps in-frame clones and lacks some. The data contain some 400,000 clones, over 75% of them singletons. Sequencing was done on a sample of peripheral blood. Receptor source: a woman aged 25 to 39 with COVID-19, enrolled during active disease. CDR3s include the opening cysteine and the closing phenylalanine or tryptophan. A D gene is named only where the DNA matches it firmly. The size entry is marked missing in some rows and otherwise reads once, few, many or a size class.

TRBD2	TRBV3-1/TRBV3-2	-	TRBJ2-7	CASSQGASRLARGEQYF	TGTGCCAGCAGCCAAGGGGCTTCTCGACTAGCAAGGGGCGAGCAGTACTTC
TRBD1	TRBV24-1	-	TRBJ2-1	CATSDVGQGADEQFF	TGTGCCACCAGTGATGTGGGACAGGGAGCCGATGAGCAGTTCTTC
-	TRBV6-4	-	TRBJ2-7	CASSPQDTF	TGTGCCAGCAGTCCGCAGGACACATTC
-	TRBV24-1	-	TRBJ1-2	CATSFGRGYGYTF	TGTGCCACCTCGTTCGGCAGGGGATATGGCTACACCTTC
-	TRBV9	-	TRBJ2-3	CASSVEQGGGPDTQYF	TGTGCCAGCAGCGTAGAGCAGGGAGGGGGGCCAGATACGCAGTATTTT
-	TRBV24-1	once	TRBJ2-1	CATSGDNLSNEQFF	TGTGCCACCAGTGGGGACAACCTCAGCAATGAGCAGTTCTTC
-	TRBV29-1	-	TRBJ1-1	CSVRTASETEAFF	TGCAGCGTTCGGACAGCGTCGGAAACTGAAGCTTTCTTT
TRBD1	TRBV6-5	-	TRBJ1-5	CASSMTGGRQPQHF	TGTGCCAGCAGCATGACAGGGGGCAGGCAGCCCCAGCATTTT
-	TRBV13	-	TRBJ1-1	CASRGGAWTEAFF	TGTGCCAGCCGGGGCGGGGCCTGGACTGAAGCTTTCTTT
TRBD2	TRBV18	-	TRBJ2-2	CASSPLAGDVGELFF	TGTGCCAGCTCACCACTAGCGGGAGATGTCGGGGAGCTGTTTTTT
TRBD2	TRBV7-3	-	TRBJ2-3	CASSLTSGRGDTQYF	TGTGCCAGCAGCTTAACTAGCGGGAGGGGGGATACGCAGTATTTT
TRBD2	TRBV11-2	-	TRBJ2-1	CASSLVGEGNEQFF	TGTGCCAGCAGCTTAGTGGGGGAGGGGAATGAGCAGTTCTTC
-	TRBV4-2	-	TRBJ2-6	CASSQEGASFGANVLTF	TGTGCCAGCAGCCAAGAGGGGGCGAGCTTTGGGGCCAACGTCCTGACTTTC
TRBD1	TRBV2	-	TRBJ1-2	CASSRDRGDGYTF	TGTGCCAGCAGCAGGGACAGGGGTGATGGCTACACCTTC
-	TRBV2	-	TRBJ1-5	CASSPRQPNQPQHF	TGTGCCAGCAGCCCTAGACAGCCAAATCAGCCCCAGCATTTT
-	TRBV28	-	TRBJ2-1	CASSTAGPYNEQFF	TGTGCCAGCAGTACAGCGGGTCCCTACAATGAGCAGTTCTTC
TRBD1	TRBV5-1	-	TRBJ2-2	CASRSPQGAGTGELFF	TGCGCCAGCAGGTCCCCTCAGGGGGCTGGGACCGGGGAGCTGTTTTTT
-	TRBV21-1	once	TRBJ2-6	CASSTTGGCGANVLTF	TGTGCCAGCAGCACTACAGGGGGCTGTGGGGCCAACGTCCTGACTTTC
TRBD2	TRBV11-2	-	TRBJ2-7	CASSPSGGVAYEQYF	TGTGCCAGCAGCCCATCGGGGGGGGTAGCCTACGAGCAGTACTTC
TRBD2	TRBV9	once	TRBJ2-7	CASSVGLAGTYEQYF	TGTGCCAGCAGCGTAGGACTAGCGGGTACCTACGAGCAGTACTTC
TRBD1	TRBV28	few	TRBJ2-3	CASLEGATQYF	TGTGCCAGCCTAGAGGGGGCTACGCAGTATTTT
TRBD2	TRBV28	-	TRBJ2-7	CASSRTQGFGTSEQYF	TGTGCCAGCAGCCGTACCCAGGGGTTCGGGACTAGCGAGCAGTACTTC